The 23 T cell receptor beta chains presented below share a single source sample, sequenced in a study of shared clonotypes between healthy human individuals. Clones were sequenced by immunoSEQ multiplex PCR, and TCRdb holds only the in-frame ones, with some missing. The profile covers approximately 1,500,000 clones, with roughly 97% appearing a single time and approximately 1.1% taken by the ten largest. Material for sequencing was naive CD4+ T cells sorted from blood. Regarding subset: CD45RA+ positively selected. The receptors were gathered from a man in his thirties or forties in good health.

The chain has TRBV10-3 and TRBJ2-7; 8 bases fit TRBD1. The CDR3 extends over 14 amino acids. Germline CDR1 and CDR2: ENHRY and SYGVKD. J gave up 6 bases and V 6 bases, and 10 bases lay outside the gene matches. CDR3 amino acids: CAIRDGTGSVEQYF. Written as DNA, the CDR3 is TGTGCCATCAGGGATGGGACAGGCTCGGTCGAGCAGTACTTC.

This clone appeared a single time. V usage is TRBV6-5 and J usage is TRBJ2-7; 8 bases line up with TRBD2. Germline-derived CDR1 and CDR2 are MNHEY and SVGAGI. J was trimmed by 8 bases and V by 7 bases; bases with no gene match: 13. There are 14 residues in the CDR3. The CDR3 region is CASKEVQREIKQYF. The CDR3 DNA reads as TGTGCCAGCAAAGAGGTCCAGCGGGAGATAAAGCAGTACTTC.

For the CDR3, the DNA is TGTGCCAGCAGAAAACTAGCGACGAGCTCCTACGAGCAGTACTTC. Its protein is CASRKLATSSYEQYF. The chain combines TRBV2 with TRBJ2-7; 7 bases agree with TRBD2. Trimming removed 6 bases from V and 0 bases from J; junction bases left unmatched: 8. Per the germline V gene, CDR1 is SNHLY and CDR2 is FYNNEI. The CDR3 contains 15 residues.

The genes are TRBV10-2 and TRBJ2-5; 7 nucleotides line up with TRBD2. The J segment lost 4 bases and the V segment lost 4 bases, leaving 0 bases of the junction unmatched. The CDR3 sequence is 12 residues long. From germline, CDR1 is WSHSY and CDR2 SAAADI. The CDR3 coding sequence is TGCGCCAGCAGTGGGGAGGGAGAGACCCAGTACTTC. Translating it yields CASSGEGETQYF.

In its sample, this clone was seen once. CDR3 region: CASRESGSRHEQYF. DNA for the CDR3: TGTGCCAGCAGGGAGAGCGGGAGTCGACACGAGCAGTACTTC. The chain employs TRBV28 and TRBJ2-7; 8 bases align to TRBD2. V lost 6 bases and J lost 5; bases outside the gene matches: 9. Germline V CDR1 and CDR2: MDHEN, SYDVKM. There are 14 residues in the CDR3.

The DNA for the CDR3 is TGTGCCAGCAGTTTCAGCGCGGCTGTAGGGACTGAAGCTTTCTTT. This codes for CASSFSAAVGTEAFF. The chain couples TRBV28 to TRBJ1-1; unclear D gene. V lost 3 bases and J 5 bases, leaving 16 bases between the germline ends. Germline V lookup: CDR1 MDHEN, CDR2 SYDVKM. The CDR3 consists of 15 residues.

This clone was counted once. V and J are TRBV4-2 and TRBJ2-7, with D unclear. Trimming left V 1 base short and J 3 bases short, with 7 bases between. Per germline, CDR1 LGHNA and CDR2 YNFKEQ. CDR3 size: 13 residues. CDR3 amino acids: CASSQVDFYEQYF. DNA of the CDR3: TGTGCCAGCAGCCAAGTCGACTTCTACGAGCAGTACTTC.

CDR3 sequence (DNA): TGTGCCAGCAGCTCGCAGGGACAGCAAGAGACCCAGTACTTC. Residues: CASSSQGQQETQYF. The V and J genes are TRBV7-9 and TRBJ2-5; 7 bases agree with TRBD1. Germline-derived CDR1 and CDR2 are SEHNR and FQNEAQ (reference sequence). The CDR3 length is 14 residues. The junction had 4 bases not matched to a gene; V was cut back by 4 bases and J by 2 bases.

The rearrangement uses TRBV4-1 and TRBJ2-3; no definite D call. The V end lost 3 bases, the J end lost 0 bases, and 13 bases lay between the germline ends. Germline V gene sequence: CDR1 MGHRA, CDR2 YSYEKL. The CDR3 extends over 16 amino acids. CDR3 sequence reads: CASSHEYRSSTDTQYF. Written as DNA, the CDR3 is TGCGCCAGCAGCCACGAATACAGAAGCAGCACAGATACGCAGTATTTT.

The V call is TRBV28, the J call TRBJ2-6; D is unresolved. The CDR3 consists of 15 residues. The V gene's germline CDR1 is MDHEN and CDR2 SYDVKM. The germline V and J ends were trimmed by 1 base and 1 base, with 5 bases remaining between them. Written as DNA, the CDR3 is TGTGCCAGCAGTTTATTCCAGTCTGGGGCCAACGTCCTGACTTTC. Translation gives CASSLFQSGANVLTF.

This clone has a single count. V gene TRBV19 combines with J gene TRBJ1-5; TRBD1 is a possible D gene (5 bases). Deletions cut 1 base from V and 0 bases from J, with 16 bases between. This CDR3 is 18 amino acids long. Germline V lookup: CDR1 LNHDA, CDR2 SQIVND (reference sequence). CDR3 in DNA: TGTGCCAGTAGTATAGCGTTCGACAGAAAATATAGCAATCAGCCCCAGCATTTT. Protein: CASSIAFDRKYSNQPQHF.

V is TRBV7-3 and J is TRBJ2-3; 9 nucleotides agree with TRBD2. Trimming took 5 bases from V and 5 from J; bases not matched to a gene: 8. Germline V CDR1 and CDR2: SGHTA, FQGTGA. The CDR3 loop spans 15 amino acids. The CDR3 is CASSPRLAVGDTQYF. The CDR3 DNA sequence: TGTGCCAGCAGCCCCCGACTAGCGGTAGGAGATACGCAGTATTTT.

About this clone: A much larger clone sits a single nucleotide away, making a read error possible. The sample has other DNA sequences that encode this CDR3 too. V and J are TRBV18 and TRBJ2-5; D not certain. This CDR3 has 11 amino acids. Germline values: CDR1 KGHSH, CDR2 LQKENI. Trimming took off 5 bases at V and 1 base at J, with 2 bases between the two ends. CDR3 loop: CASSTQETQYF. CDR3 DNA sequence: TGTGCCAGCTCAACCCAAGAGACCCAGTACTTC.

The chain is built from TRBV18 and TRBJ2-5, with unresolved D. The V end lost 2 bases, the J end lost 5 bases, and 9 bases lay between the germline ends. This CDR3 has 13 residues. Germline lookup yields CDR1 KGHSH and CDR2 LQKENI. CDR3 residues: CASSPSGMETQYF. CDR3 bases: TGTGCCAGCTCACCATCTGGGATGGAGACCCAGTACTTC.

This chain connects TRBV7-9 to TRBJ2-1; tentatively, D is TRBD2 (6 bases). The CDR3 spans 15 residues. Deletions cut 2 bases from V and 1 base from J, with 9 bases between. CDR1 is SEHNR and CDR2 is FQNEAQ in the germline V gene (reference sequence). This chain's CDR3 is CASSLPGSSYNEQFF. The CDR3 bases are TGTGCCAGCAGCTTACCCGGGAGTTCCTACAATGAGCAGTTCTTC.

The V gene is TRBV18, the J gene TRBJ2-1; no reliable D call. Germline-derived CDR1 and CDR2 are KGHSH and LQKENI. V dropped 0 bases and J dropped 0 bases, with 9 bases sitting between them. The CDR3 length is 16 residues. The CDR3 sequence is CASSPPARSSYNEQFF. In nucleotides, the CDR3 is TGTGCCAGCTCACCACCGGCCAGGAGCTCCTACAATGAGCAGTTCTTC.

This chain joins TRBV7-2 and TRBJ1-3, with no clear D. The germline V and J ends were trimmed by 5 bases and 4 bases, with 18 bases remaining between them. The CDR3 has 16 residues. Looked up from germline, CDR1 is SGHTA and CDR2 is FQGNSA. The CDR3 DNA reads TGTGCCAGCAGCCCTCGATCGGGAGTAAAAGGAAACACCATATATTTT. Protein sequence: CASSPRSGVKGNTIYF.

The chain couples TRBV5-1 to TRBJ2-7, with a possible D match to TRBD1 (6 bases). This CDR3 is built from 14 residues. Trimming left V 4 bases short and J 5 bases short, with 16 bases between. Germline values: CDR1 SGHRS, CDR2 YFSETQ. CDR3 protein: CASSLSTGNHEQYF. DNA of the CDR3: TGCGCCAGCAGCCTATCGACAGGAAACCACGAGCAGTACTTC.

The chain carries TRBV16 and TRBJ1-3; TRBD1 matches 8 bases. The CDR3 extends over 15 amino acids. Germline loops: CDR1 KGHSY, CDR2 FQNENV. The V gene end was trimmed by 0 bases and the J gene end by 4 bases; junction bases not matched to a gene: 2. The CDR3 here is CASSQSTGGGNTIYF. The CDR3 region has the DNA TGTGCCAGCAGCCAATCCACAGGGGGAGGAAACACCATATATTTT.

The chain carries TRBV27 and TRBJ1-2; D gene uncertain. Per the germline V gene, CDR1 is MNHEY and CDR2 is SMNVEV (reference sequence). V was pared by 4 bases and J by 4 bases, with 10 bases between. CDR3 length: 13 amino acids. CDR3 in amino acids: CASSSRGSYGYTF. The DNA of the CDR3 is TGTGCCAGCAGTTCCCGGGGTTCCTATGGCTACACCTTC.

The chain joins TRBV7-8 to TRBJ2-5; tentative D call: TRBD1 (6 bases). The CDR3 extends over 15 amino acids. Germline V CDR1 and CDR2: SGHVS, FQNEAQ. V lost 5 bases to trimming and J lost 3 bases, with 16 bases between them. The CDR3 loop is CASSPNGQIEETQYF. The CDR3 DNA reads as TGTGCCAGCAGCCCGAACGGACAGATCGAAGAGACCCAGTACTTC.

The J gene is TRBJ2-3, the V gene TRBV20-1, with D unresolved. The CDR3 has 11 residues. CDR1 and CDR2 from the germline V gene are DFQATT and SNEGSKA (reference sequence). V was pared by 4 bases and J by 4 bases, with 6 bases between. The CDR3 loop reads CSAMIADTQYF. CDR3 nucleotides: TGCAGTGCTATGATCGCAGATACGCAGTATTTT.

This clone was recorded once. The CDR3 DNA sequence: TGTGCCAGCAGTTTATTCCAGTTTAACACTGAAGCTTTCTTT. Amino acid sequence: CASSLFQFNTEAFF. The V and J genes are TRBV27 and TRBJ1-1, with D uncertain. The CDR3 loop spans 14 amino acids. CDR1 is MNHEY, CDR2 SMNVEV, per germline (reference sequence). V lost 1 base and J lost 2, with 8 bases in between.